The table lists the clone carrying this TCR beta chain with many counts. These data originate in a study of T cells in Graves' hyperthyroidism and ophthalmopathy. This CDR3 is built from 18 residues. V lost 1 base and J lost 1; bases outside the gene matches: 14. The germline CDR1 and CDR2 sequences are DFQATT and SNEGSKA (reference sequence). The source material, RNA transcripts, was used to amplify TCR beta CDR3 regions. The TCR CDR3 was amplified in a first-round RT-PCR using the HTBI primer set. Each CDR3 protein is one row after TCRdb ran MiXCR on the multiplex PCR reads. The data hold more than 650,000 distinct CDR3 sequences, with 11% to 15% observed a single time.

The source is a woman aged 18 to 35 with Graves' hyperthyroidism. This chain links TRBV20-1 with TRBJ2-7, with 9 bases aligning to TRBD2. Sequenced: blood. The CDR3, as DNA: TGCAGTGCTAGAGTGTGGGACGTTCTCAGCGGGAGGTCCTACGAGCAGTACTTC. This translates into CSARVWDVLSGRSYEQYF.